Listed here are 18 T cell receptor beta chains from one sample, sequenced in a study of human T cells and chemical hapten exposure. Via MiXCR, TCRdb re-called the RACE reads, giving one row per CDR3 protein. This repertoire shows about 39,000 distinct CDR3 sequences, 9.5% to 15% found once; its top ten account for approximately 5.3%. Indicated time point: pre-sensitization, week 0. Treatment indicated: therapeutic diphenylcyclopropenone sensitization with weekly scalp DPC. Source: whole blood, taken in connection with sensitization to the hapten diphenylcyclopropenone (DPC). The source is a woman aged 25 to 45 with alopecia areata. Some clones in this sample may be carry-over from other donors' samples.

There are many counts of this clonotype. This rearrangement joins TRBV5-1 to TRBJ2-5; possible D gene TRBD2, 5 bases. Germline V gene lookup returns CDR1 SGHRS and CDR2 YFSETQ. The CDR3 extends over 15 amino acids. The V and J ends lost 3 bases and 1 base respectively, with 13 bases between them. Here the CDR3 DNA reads TGCGCCAGCAGCTCATCAGGACTCACCCAAGAGACCCAGTACTTC. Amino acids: CASSSSGLTQETQYF.

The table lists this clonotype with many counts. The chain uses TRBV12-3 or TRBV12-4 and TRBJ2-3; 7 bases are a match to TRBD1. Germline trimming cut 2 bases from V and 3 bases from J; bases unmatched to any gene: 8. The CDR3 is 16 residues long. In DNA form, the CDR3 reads TGTGCCAGCAGTTTATACGAAGGGGGCGGGACAGATACGCAGTATTTT. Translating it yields CASSLYEGGGTDTQYF.

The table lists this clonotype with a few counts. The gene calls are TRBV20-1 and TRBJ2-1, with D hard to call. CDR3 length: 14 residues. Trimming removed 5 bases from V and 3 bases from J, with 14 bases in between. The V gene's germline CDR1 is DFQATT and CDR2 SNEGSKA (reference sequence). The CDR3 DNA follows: TGCAGTGCTCCACCATCACCCCACTACAATGAGCAGTTCTTC. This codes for CSAPPSPHYNEQFF.

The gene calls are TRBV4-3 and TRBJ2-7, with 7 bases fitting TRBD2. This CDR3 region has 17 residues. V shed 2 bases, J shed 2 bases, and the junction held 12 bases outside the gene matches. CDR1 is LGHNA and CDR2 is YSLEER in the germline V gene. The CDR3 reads CASSQFFAGVKTYEQYF. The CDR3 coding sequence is TGCGCCAGCAGCCAATTTTTCGCGGGGGTGAAGACCTACGAGCAGTACTTC.

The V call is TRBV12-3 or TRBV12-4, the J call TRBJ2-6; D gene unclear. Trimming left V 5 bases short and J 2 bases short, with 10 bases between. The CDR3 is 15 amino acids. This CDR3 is CASSIRQAGANVLTF. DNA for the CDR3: TGTGCCAGCAGTATTAGACAAGCTGGGGCCAACGTCCTGACTTTC.

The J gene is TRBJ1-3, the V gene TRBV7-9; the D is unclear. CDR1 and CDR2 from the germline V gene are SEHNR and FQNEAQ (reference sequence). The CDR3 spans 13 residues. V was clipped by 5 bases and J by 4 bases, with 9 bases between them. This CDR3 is CASSHLAGNTIYF. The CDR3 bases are TGTGCCAGCAGCCACCTGGCGGGAAACACCATATATTTT.

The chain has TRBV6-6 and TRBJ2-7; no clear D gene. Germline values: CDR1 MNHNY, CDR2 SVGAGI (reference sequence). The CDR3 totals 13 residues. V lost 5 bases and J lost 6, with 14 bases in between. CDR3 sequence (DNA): TGTGCCAGCAGTCCGATTGCGACGGGCGAGCAGTACTTC. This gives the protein CASSPIATGEQYF.

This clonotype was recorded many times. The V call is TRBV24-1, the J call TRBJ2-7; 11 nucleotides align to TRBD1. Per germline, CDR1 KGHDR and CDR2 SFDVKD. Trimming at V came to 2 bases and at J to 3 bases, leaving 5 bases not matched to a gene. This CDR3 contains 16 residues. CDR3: CATSDSRTGGFYEQYF. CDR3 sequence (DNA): TGTGCCACCAGTGATTCGAGGACAGGGGGCTTCTACGAGCAGTACTTC.

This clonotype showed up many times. This CDR3 reads CSVSSPFDSGDTQYF. The CDR3 DNA is TGCAGCGTTAGTAGTCCTTTCGACAGCGGAGATACGCAGTATTTT. V usage is TRBV29-1 and J usage is TRBJ2-3, with D possibly called TRBD1 or TRBD2 (5 bases each). Per germline, CDR1 SQVTM and CDR2 ANQGSEA. The CDR3 runs to 15 residues. Deletions cut 5 bases from V and 5 bases from J, with 20 bases between.

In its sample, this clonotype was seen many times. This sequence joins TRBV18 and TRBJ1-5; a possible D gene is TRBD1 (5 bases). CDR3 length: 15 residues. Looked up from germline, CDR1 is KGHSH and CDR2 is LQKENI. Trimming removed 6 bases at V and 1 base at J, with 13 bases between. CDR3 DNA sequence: TGTGCCAGCTCGACGGGGGGTCGCAGCAATCAGCCCCAGCATTTT. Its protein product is CASSTGGRSNQPQHF.

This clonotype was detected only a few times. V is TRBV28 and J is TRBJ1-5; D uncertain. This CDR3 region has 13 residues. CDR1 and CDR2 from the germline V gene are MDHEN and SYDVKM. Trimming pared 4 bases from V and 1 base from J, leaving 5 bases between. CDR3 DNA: TGTGCCAGCAGTTACAGAAGCAATCAGCCCCAGCATTTT. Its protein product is CASSYRSNQPQHF.

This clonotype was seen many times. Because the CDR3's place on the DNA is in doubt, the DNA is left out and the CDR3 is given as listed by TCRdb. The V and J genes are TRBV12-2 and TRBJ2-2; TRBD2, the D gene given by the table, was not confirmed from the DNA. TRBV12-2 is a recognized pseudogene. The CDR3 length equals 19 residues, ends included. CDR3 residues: CASRLPLQEVAGGSGELFF.

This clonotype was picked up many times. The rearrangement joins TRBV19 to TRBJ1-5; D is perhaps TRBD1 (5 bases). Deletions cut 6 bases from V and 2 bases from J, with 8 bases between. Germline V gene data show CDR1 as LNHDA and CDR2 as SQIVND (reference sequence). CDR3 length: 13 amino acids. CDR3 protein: CASRTQGNQPQHF. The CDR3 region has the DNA TGTGCCAGTAGAACACAGGGCAATCAGCCCCAGCATTTT.

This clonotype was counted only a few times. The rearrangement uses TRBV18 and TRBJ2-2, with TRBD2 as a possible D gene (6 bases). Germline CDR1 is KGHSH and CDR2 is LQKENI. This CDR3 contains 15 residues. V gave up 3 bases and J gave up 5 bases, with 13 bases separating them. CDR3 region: CASSPWDSRTGELFF. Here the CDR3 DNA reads TGTGCCAGCTCACCGTGGGACTCTCGGACCGGGGAGCTGTTTTTT.

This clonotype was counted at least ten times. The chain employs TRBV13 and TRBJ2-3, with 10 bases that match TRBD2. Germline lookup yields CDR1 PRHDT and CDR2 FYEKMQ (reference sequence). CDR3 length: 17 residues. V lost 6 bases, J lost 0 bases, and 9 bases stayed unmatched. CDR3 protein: CASRISGRRSSTDTQYF. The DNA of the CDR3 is TGTGCCAGCAGGATTAGCGGGAGGAGATCTAGCACAGATACGCAGTATTTT.

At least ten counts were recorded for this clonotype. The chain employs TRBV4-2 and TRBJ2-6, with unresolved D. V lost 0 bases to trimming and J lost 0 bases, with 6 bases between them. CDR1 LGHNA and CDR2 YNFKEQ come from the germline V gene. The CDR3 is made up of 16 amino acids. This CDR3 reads CASSQDLDSGANVLTF. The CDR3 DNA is TGTGCCAGCAGCCAAGATTTAGACTCTGGGGCCAACGTCCTGACTTTC.

The CDR3 DNA follows: TGCGCCAGCAGCCCAGGCGACAGGACCCACGAGCAGTACTTC. Encoded protein: CASSPGDRTHEQYF. The chain combines TRBV5-1 with TRBJ2-7; a possible D gene is TRBD1 (6 bases). The CDR3 runs to 14 residues. CDR1 is SGHRS, CDR2 YFSETQ, per germline. Deletions cut 4 bases from V and 5 bases from J, with 16 bases between.

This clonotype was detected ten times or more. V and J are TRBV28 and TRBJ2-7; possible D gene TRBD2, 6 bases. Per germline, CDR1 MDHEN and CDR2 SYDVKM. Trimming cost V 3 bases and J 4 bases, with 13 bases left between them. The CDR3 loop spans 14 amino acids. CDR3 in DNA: TGTGCCAGCAGTTTTGGGGGAGGTTTGTACGAGCAGTACTTC. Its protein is CASSFGGGLYEQYF.